The 23 T cell receptor beta chains given below trace back to one sample, sequenced in a study of PD-1 blockade in classical Hodgkin lymphoma. Produced via immunoSEQ multiplex PCR; TCRdb's table is partial and in-frame only. The sample shows about 26,000 clones, over 60% of them seen only once. Each patient's relapse followed autologous stem cell transplantation, and brentuximab vedotin exposure varied. Specimen: peripheral blood mononuclear cells (PBMCs), collected before the second cycle of nivolumab. All receptors come from a human donor with classical Hodgkin lymphoma.

This clone was picked up a small number of times. V and J are TRBV12-2 and TRBJ2-5; TRBD2 reflects the table's D call only, with no check against the DNA. TRBV12-2 is noted as a pseudogene. This CDR3 comprises 13 residues. CDR3 nucleotides: TGTGCAAGTCGCTTGCGGGGGGAAGAGACCCAGTACTTC. As protein: CASRLRGEETQYF.

The chain is built from TRBV30 and TRBJ1-1; D gene uncertain. CDR3 length equals 13 residues. Per germline, CDR1 GTSNPN and CDR2 SVGIG (reference sequence). The V end was cut by 1 base, the J end by 4 bases, with 10 bases between. The CDR3 region is CAWSADQRTEAFF. The CDR3 DNA follows: TGTGCCTGGAGTGCAGACCAGCGCACTGAAGCTTTCTTT.

V and J are TRBV2 and TRBJ2-6; D is undetermined. V was cut by 4 bases and J by 1 base, with 5 bases left in between. The germline CDR1 and CDR2 sequences are SNHLY and FYNNEI. This CDR3 is 14 amino acids long. The CDR3: CASSAESGANVLTF. CDR3 nucleotide sequence: TGTGCCAGCAGTGCAGAGTCTGGGGCCAACGTCCTGACTTTC. Supplemented by reference TRBV2 and TRBJ2-6, the full variable domain reads EPEVTQTPSHQVTQMGQEVILRCVPISNHLYFYWYRQILGQKVEFLVSFYNNEISEKSEIFDDQFSVERPDGSNFTLKIRSTKLEDSAMYFCASSAESGANVLTFGAGSRLTVL.

The chain uses TRBV6-9 and TRBJ2-2; D is unresolved. This CDR3 comprises 12 residues. The V end lost 4 bases, the J end lost 7 bases, and 7 bases lay between the germline ends. The germline CDR1 and CDR2 sequences are MNHGY and SVAAGI. The CDR3 DNA sequence: TGTGCCAGCAGTTCCACTGGCGGGGAGCTGTTTTTT. It translates to CASSSTGGELFF.

The chain is built from TRBV7-9 and TRBJ2-5; 7 bases map to TRBD2. Germline values: CDR1 SEHNR, CDR2 FQNEAQ (reference sequence). The V gene end was trimmed by 7 bases and the J gene end by 5 bases; junction bases not matched to a gene: 7. This CDR3 is 13 amino acids long. As DNA, the CDR3 is TGTGCCAGCATCCCCGTCGGGGGGGAGACCCAGTACTTC. This sequence encodes CASIPVGGETQYF.

The chain links TRBV5-4 to TRBJ2-3; no firm D call. Deletions cut 1 base from V and 2 bases from J, with 17 bases between. The CDR3 runs 17 residues. Germline V gene sequence: CDR1 SGHNT, CDR2 YYREEE (reference sequence). The CDR3 reads CASSLLTEKPYTDTQYF. CDR3 DNA: TGTGCCAGCAGCTTGTTGACGGAAAAGCCCTACACAGATACGCAGTATTTT.

This chain uses TRBV7-9 with TRBJ1-1; the match to TRBD1 covers 8 bases. CDR1 SEHNR and CDR2 FQNEAQ come from the germline V gene (reference sequence). V dropped 5 bases and J dropped 11; count of bases not matched to a gene: 13. The length of the CDR3 is 14 residues. The CDR3 DNA sequence: TGTGCCAGCAGCCCTACCAGTTTGGGACAGGCGGCTTTCTTT. This gives the protein CASSPTSLGQAAFF.

The V gene is TRBV5-1, the J gene TRBJ2-1; D is possibly TRBD2 (5 bases). Germline CDR1 and CDR2: SGHRS and YFSETQ. This CDR3 has 13 residues. V was cut by 1 base and J by 9 bases, with 11 bases left in between. CDR3 sequence: CASSLNVEGEQFF. The DNA for the CDR3 is TGCGCCAGCAGCTTGAACGTAGAGGGTGAGCAGTTCTTC.

V is TRBV9 and J is TRBJ1-2; D remains unclear. Germline-derived CDR1 and CDR2 are SGDLS and YYNGEE. The V and J ends lost 4 bases and 7 bases respectively, with 20 bases between them. CDR3 length equals 15 residues. The CDR3 loop reads CASSTTGGRESGYTF. The CDR3 DNA is TGTGCCAGCAGCACCACGGGAGGGAGGGAGAGTGGCTACACCTTC.

The V call is TRBV19, the J call TRBJ2-7, with TRBD2 matching over 12 bases. With 5 bases clipped from V and 7 bases from J, the junction kept 12 bases outside the gene matches. The CDR3 consists of 16 residues. Germline lookup yields CDR1 LNHDA and CDR2 SQIVND (reference sequence). Written as DNA, the CDR3 is TGTGCCAGTAGTTTTACTAGCGGGAGGCCTTCCCGGGAGCAGTACTTC. It encodes CASSFTSGRPSREQYF. The full variable domain, completed using reference TRBV19 and TRBJ2-7, is DGGITQSPKYLFRKEGQNVTLSCEQNLNHDAMYWYRQDPGQGLRLIYYSQIVNDFQKGDIAEGYSVSREKKESFPLTVTSAQKNPTAFYLCASSFTSGRPSREQYFGPGTRLTVT.

V usage is TRBV28 and J usage is TRBJ2-3; TRBD2 agrees at 10 bases. Losses at the gene ends were 4 bases for V and 2 bases for J; bases not matched to a gene: 6. The germline CDR1 and CDR2 sequences are MDHEN and SYDVKM. The CDR3 is 16 amino acids. Here the CDR3 DNA reads TGTGCCAGCAGTTCGACTAGCGGGTCTTTCACAGATACGCAGTATTTT. Its translation is CASSSTSGSFTDTQYF.

This clone has just one count. The V and J genes are TRBV5-1 and TRBJ2-7; 7 nucleotides line up with TRBD1. CDR3 length: 16 residues. V dropped 0 bases and J dropped 2; count of bases not matched to a gene: 8. The germline CDR1 and CDR2 sequences are SGHRS and YFSETQ. The CDR3 region has the DNA TGCGCCAGCAGCTTGGCCTCGAGACAGGGAACCTACGAGCAGTACTTC. Residues: CASSLASRQGTYEQYF.

The CDR3 nucleotides are TGTGCCAGCAGTTTCGACAGGGCTGGAAACACCATATATTTT. Amino acids: CASSFDRAGNTIYF. This chain connects TRBV6-1 to TRBJ1-3; 7 bases map to TRBD1. Germline CDR1 is MNHNS and CDR2 is SASEGT. The CDR3 covers 14 residues. The V gene end was trimmed by 5 bases and the J gene end by 2 bases; junction bases not matched to a gene: 3.

CDR3 protein: CASSIDLWAPQHF. In DNA, the CDR3 is TGTGCCAGTAGTATAGATCTATGGGCGCCCCAGCATTTT. The chain has TRBV19 and TRBJ1-5; D gene uncertain. The CDR3 consists of 13 residues. Per germline, CDR1 LNHDA and CDR2 SQIVND (reference sequence). V was cut by 0 bases and J by 9 bases, with 9 bases left in between.

In its sample, this clone was seen a few times. This chain links TRBV5-4 with TRBJ2-6, with D possibly called TRBD1 or TRBD2 (5 bases each). Germline CDR1 SGHNT, CDR2 YYREEE (reference sequence). There are 17 residues in the CDR3. The V end was cut by 3 bases, the J end by 4 bases, with 17 bases between. CDR3 sequence (DNA): TGTGCCAGCAGCTCCCGACCGGGACCCACCGGGGCCAACGTCCTGACTTTC. This gives the protein CASSSRPGPTGANVLTF.

The chain joins TRBV28 to TRBJ2-3, with 8 positions matching TRBD1. Trimming removed 4 bases from V and 4 bases from J; junction bases left unmatched: 7. The CDR3 spans 15 residues. From germline, CDR1 is MDHEN and CDR2 SYDVKM. The CDR3 here is CASSYQGAGADTQYF. DNA of the CDR3: TGTGCCAGCAGTTATCAGGGGGCAGGCGCAGATACGCAGTATTTT.

The genes are TRBV12-5 and TRBJ2-5; D unresolved. The CDR3 is 12 amino acids. The V end was cut by 6 bases, the J end by 5 bases, with 10 bases between. The germline gives CDR1 LGHNT, CDR2 FRNRAP. Here the CDR3 DNA reads TGTGCTAGTGGCCCCAGGCCGGAGACCCAGTACTTC. This translates into CASGPRPETQYF. Full variable domain (remainder filled in from reference TRBV12-5 and TRBJ2-5): DARVTQTPRHKVTEMGQEVTMRCQPILGHNTVFWYRQTMMQGLELLAYFRNRAPLDDSGMPKDRFSAEMPDATLATLKIQPSEPRDSAVYFCASGPRPETQYFGPGTRLLVL.

In its sample, this clone was seen a few times. The V and J genes are TRBV30 and TRBJ1-5, with D tentatively TRBD1 (6 bases). Germline CDR1 GTSNPN, CDR2 SVGIG (reference sequence). CDR3 length: 13 residues. The germline V and J ends were trimmed by 2 bases and 7 bases, with 12 bases remaining between them. Here the CDR3 reads CAWSRGGDQPQHF. CDR3 sequence (DNA): TGTGCCTGGAGTAGGGGGGGGGACCAGCCCCAGCATTTT.

This clone was detected a few times. This sequence joins TRBV9 and TRBJ2-5; D possibly uses TRBD1 or TRBD2 (5 bases each). The CDR3 runs to 14 residues. CDR1 and CDR2 (germline): SGDLS, YYNGEE. V gave up 3 bases and J gave up 1 base, with 10 bases separating them. CDR3 residues: CASSGDGSQETQYF. The CDR3 DNA sequence: TGTGCCAGCAGCGGGGACGGCAGCCAAGAGACCCAGTACTTC.

This clone was observed a handful of times. V is TRBV4-3 and J is TRBJ2-1; 13 nucleotides match TRBD2. The CDR3 loop spans 17 amino acids. Losses at the gene ends were 0 bases for V and 7 bases for J; bases not matched to a gene: 6. CDR1 and CDR2 from the germline V gene are LGHNA and YSLEER. The CDR3 DNA is TGCGCCAGCAGCCAAGACCCGACTAGCGGGAGGAGGAATGAGCAGTTCTTC. Protein product: CASSQDPTSGRRNEQFF.

The sample holds a few counts of this clone. Other nucleotide sequences from this sample produce the same CDR3. This chain uses TRBV5-1 with TRBJ1-2; no clear D. The CDR3 has 13 amino acids. From germline, CDR1 is SGHRS and CDR2 YFSETQ. V was trimmed by 2 bases and J by 1 base, leaving 6 bases between them. CDR3 loop: CASSLDGNYGYTF. The CDR3 bases are TGCGCCAGCAGCTTAGACGGTAACTATGGCTACACCTTC.

This clone was detected only a few times. This chain links TRBV27 with TRBJ2-1, with D tentatively TRBD2 (7 bases). With 3 bases removed from V and 8 bases from J, the gap between germline ends came to 14 bases. Looked up from germline, CDR1 is MNHEY and CDR2 is SMNVEV (reference sequence). The CDR3 has 14 residues. The CDR3 loop reads CASSLYQGRDEQFF. CDR3 sequence (DNA): TGTGCCAGCAGTTTGTACCAGGGGAGGGATGAGCAGTTCTTC.

The V gene is TRBV19, the J gene TRBJ1-5; possible D gene TRBD1, 6 bases. This CDR3 spans 15 amino acids. V was cut by 3 bases and J by 3 bases, with 12 bases left in between. Germline assignment: CDR1 LNHDA and CDR2 SQIVND (reference sequence). The CDR3 reads CASSIRRDNNQPQHF. The CDR3 DNA sequence: TGTGCCAGTAGTATCCGCCGGGACAACAATCAGCCCCAGCATTTT.